Listed here are 2 T cell receptor beta chains from one sample, sequenced in a study of shared clonotypes between healthy human individuals. Here immunoSEQ multiplex PCR was the method, and the copy in TCRdb shows in-frame clones only, minus some. The table includes 2.3 million or so clones, 93% detected once. Sequenced: naive CD4+ T cells from PBMCs. As for subset: CD45RA+ positively selected. The receptor set was obtained from a man aged 18 to 30 in good health. Some clones in this sample may be carry-over from other donors' samples.

The rearrangement joins TRBV7-9 to TRBJ1-2, with D possibly TRBD1 on 5 matching bases. V lost 4 bases to trimming and J lost 3 bases, with 18 bases between them. This CDR3 spans 16 amino acids. Germline lookup yields CDR1 SEHNR and CDR2 FQNEAQ (reference sequence). The CDR3 DNA reads as TGTGCCAGCAGCTCCATAGGAGGGGCCTCCTACTATGGCTACACCTTC. Translating it yields CASSSIGGASYYGYTF. The whole variable domain, remainder taken from reference TRBV7-9 and TRBJ1-2, is DTGVSQNPRHKITKRGQNVTFRCDPISEHNRLYWYRQTLGQGPEFLTYFQNEAQLEKSRLLSDRFSAERPKGSFSTLEIQRTEQGDSAMYLCASSSIGGASYYGYTFGSGTRLTVV.

The chain has TRBV5-1 and TRBJ1-2; 9 positions match TRBD1. CDR3 length: 17 amino acids. Looked up from germline, CDR1 is SGHRS and CDR2 is YFSETQ. V trimming: 1 base; J trimming: 6 bases; junction bases outside the gene matches: 13. Written as DNA, the CDR3 is TGCGCCAGCAGCTTGCGGCCTGGGACAGGGTATGAGGATGGCTACACCTTC. Protein: CASSLRPGTGYEDGYTF.